This T cell receptor (beta chain) was sequenced during a study of T cell changes during pregnancy in multiple sclerosis. Sequenced by immunoSEQ multiplex PCR; TCRdb stores in-frame clones only, minus some. Of roughly 60,000 clones listed, about 91% were seen once; the top ten hold approximately 0.9%. CDR3 length equals 14 residues. The V gene lost 7 bases and the J gene lost 2 bases, with 11 bases spanning the gap. The V gene's germline CDR1 is WSHSY and CDR2 SAAADI. The chain links TRBV10-2 to TRBJ2-2; D is uncertain. Specimen: peripheral blood, collected before pregnancy. The TCR comes from a female donor with multiple sclerosis, enrolled in a pregnancy study. The CDR3 nucleotides are TGCGCCAGCATCCCGCAGAAAAACACCGGGGAGCTGTTTTTT. Its protein is CASIPQKNTGELFF.